This T cell receptor (beta chain) was sequenced for a study of blood T cell repertoires in COVID-19. Sequencing used immunoSEQ multiplex PCR; TCRdb keeps in-frame clones, though not all of them. This sample carries 350,000 to 450,000 clones, around 85% of them seen once, and the ten largest clones take around 3.4%. There are 16 residues in the CDR3. In germline, CDR1 is LNHNV, CDR2 YYDKDF (reference sequence). V shed 8 bases and J 4 bases; nucleotides not matched to a gene: 15. The chain links TRBV15 to TRBJ1-2, with 8 bases that match TRBD1. The clonotype originates from a woman in her late teens or twenties with acute or convalescent COVID-19. Sequencing was performed on peripheral blood. In nucleotides, the CDR3 is TGTGCCACCGAACGGGACAGGACACCTTCCGCCTATGGCTACACCTTC. Its translation: CATERDRTPSAYGYTF. The whole variable domain, remainder taken from reference TRBV15 and TRBJ1-2, is DAMVIQNPRYQVTQFGKPVTLSCSQTLNHNVMYWYQQKSSQAPKLLFHYYDKDFNNEADTPDNFQSRRPNTSFCFLDIRSPGLGDTAMYLCATERDRTPSAYGYTFGSGTRLTVV.